This T cell receptor beta chain was recorded in a study of monozygotic twins with inflammatory bowel disease. TCRdb reprocessed the 5' RACE reads and stores each CDR3 protein as one record, lacking DNA. This listing includes fewer than 350,000 distinct CDR3 sequences. The CDR3 sequence is 14 residues long. Germline CDR1 MDHEN, CDR2 SYDVKM. What was sequenced was blood. The V and J genes are TRBV28 and TRBJ2-2; as DNA is missing, the TRBD1 call by TCRdb cannot be tested. This TCR was sampled from a human donor with ulcerative colitis or Crohn's disease, or a healthy co-twin of an affected twin (not recorded which). The CDR3 spells CASRLIRGSGELFF. Combining the CDR3 with reference TRBV28 and TRBJ2-2 gives the whole variable domain DVKVTQSSRYLVKRTGEKVFLECVQDMDHENMFWYRQDPGLGLRLIYFSYDVKMKEKGDIPEGYSVSREKKERFSLILESASTNQTSMYLCASRLIRGSGELFFGEGSRLTVL.